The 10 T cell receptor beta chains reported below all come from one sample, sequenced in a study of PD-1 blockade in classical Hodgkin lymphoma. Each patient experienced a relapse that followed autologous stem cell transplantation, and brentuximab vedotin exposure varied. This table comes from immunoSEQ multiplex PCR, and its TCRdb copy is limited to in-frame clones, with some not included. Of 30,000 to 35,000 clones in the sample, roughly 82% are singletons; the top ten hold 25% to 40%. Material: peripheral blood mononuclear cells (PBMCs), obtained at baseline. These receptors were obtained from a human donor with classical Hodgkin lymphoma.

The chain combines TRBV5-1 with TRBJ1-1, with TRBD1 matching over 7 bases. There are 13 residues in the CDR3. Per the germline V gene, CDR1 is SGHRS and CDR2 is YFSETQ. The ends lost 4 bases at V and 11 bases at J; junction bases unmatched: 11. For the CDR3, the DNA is TGCGCCAGCAGCACGAGACAGGGTGTGACGGCTTTCTTT. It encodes CASSTRQGVTAFF.

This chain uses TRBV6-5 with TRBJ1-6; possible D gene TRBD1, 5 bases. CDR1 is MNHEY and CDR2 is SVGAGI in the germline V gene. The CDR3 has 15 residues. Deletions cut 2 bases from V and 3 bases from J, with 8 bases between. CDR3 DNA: TGTGCCAGCAGTTACCGAGGGGACTATAATTCACCCCTCCACTTT. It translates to CASSYRGDYNSPLHF.

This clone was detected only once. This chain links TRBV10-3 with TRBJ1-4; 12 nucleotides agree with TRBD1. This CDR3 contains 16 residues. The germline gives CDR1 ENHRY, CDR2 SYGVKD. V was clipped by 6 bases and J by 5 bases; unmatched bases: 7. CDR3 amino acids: CAISSGQGALNEKLFF. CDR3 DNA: TGTGCCATCAGCTCGGGACAGGGGGCCCTAAATGAAAAACTGTTTTTT.

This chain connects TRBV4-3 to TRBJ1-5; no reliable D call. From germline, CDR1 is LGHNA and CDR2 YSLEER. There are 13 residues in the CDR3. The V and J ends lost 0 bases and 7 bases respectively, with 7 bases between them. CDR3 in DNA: TGCGCCAGCAGCCAAGATTTCGGCCAGCCCCAGCATTTT. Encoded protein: CASSQDFGQPQHF.

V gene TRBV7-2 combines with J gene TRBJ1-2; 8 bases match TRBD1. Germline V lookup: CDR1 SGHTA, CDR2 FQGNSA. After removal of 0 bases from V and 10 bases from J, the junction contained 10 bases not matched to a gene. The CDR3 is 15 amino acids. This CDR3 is CASSLAQGGQGAYTF. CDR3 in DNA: TGTGCCAGCAGCTTAGCACAGGGGGGTCAGGGGGCCTACACCTTC.

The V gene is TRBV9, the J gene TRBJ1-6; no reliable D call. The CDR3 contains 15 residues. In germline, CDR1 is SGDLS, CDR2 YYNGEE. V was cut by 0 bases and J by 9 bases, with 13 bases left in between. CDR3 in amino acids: CASSVGLDPGSPLHF. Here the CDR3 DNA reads TGTGCCAGCAGCGTAGGTTTGGACCCTGGTTCACCCCTCCACTTT.

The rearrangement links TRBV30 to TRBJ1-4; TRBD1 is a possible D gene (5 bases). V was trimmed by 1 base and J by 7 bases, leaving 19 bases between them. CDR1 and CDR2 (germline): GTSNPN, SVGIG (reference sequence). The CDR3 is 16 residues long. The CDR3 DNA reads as TGTGCCTGGAGTGCTCCCCTGCCCTTTGGGGGTGAAAAACTGTTTTTT. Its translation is CAWSAPLPFGGEKLFF.

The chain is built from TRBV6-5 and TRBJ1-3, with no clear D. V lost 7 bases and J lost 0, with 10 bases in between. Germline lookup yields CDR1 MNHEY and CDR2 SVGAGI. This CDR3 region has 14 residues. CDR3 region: CASTPDYSGNTIYF. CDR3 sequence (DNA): TGTGCCAGCACCCCGGATTACTCTGGAAACACCATATATTTT.

The CDR3 here is CASSGAGPPYEQYF. Written as DNA, the CDR3 is TGTGCCAGCAGTGGGGCAGGGCCTCCCTACGAGCAGTACTTC. This sequence joins TRBV25-1 and TRBJ2-7; weak D call: TRBD1 (5 bases). The CDR3 extends over 14 amino acids. CDR1 and CDR2 (germline): MGHDK, SYGVNS. Trimming took 4 bases from V and 2 from J, leaving 12 bases between them.

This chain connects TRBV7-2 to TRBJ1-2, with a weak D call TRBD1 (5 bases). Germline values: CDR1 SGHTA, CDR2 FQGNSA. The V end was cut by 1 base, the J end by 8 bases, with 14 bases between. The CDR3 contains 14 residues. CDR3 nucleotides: TGTGCCAGCAGCTTAGACCGCAGGGAGGGAGGCTACACCTTC. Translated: CASSLDRREGGYTF.